The clone carrying this T cell receptor (beta chain) has just a few counts. The sample originates from a study of blood T cell repertoires in COVID-19. As for the study in general: Whether acute or convalescent, the COVID-19 samples came from the United States, Italy and Spain.

Repertoires were generated with immunoSEQ multiplex PCR, while TCRdb's copy carries only in-frame clones and drops some. The profile shows about 170,000 clones, around 83% of them singletons. The CDR3 has 18 amino acids. From germline, CDR1 is LNHNV and CDR2 YYDKDF (reference sequence). Trimming cost V 0 bases and J 5 bases, with 22 bases left between them. This TCR came from a woman in her sixties or seventies who had recovered from COVID-19. J is TRBJ2-5 and V is TRBV15; D may be TRBD1 (6 bases). The sample consisted of peripheral blood. CDR3 protein: CATSRDDPDRWFGETQYF. The CDR3 coding sequence is TGTGCCACCAGCAGAGATGACCCCGACAGGTGGTTTGGGGAGACCCAGTACTTC.